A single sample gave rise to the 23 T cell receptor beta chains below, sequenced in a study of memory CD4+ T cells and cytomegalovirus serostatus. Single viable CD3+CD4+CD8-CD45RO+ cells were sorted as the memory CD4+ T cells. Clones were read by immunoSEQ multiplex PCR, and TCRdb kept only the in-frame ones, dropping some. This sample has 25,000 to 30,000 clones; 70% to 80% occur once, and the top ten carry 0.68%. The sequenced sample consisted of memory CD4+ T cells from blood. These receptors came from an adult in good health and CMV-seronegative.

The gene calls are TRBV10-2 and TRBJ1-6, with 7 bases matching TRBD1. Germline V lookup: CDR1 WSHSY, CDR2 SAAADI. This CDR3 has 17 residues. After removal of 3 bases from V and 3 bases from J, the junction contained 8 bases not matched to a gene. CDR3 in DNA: TGCGCCAGCAGTGAAAACAGGGACAGCGACTATAATTCACCCCTCCACTTT. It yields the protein CASSENRDSDYNSPLHF.

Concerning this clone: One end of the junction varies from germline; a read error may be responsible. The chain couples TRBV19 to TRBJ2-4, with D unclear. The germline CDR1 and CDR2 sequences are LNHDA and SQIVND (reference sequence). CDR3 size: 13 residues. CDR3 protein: CASSIDRGSQKNF. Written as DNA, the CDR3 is TGTGCCAGTAGTATAGATCGTGGCTCCCAAAAAAACTTC.

The CDR3 spells CASSLILRPPYGYTF. The CDR3 DNA is TGTGCCAGCAGCTTAATACTCCGGCCACCCTATGGCTACACCTTC. The chain recombines TRBV7-9 with TRBJ1-2; D is ambiguous. This CDR3 spans 15 amino acids. V lost 2 bases, J lost 4 bases, and 14 bases lay in between. Germline loops: CDR1 SEHNR, CDR2 FQNEAQ (reference sequence).

The CDR3 sequence is CASSQRSLSNTGELFF. The CDR3 bases are TGCGCCAGCAGCCAAAGGTCCTTGTCGAACACCGGGGAGCTGTTTTTT. The chain employs TRBV4-3 and TRBJ2-2; D call uncertain. The germline gives CDR1 LGHNA, CDR2 YSLEER. The CDR3 has 16 residues. The V end was cut by 2 bases, the J end by 0 bases, with 10 bases between.

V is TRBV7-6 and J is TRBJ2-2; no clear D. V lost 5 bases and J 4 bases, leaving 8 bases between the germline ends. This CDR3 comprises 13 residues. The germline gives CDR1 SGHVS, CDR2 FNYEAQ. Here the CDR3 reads CASSMTPTGELFF. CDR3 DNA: TGTGCCAGCAGCATGACACCCACCGGGGAGCTGTTTTTT.

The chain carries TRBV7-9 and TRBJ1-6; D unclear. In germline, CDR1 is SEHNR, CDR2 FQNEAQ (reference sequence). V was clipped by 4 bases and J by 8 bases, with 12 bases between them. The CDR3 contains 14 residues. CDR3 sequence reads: CASSSHNNYSPLHF. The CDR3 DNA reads TGTGCCAGCAGCTCCCATAACAACTATTCACCCCTCCACTTT.

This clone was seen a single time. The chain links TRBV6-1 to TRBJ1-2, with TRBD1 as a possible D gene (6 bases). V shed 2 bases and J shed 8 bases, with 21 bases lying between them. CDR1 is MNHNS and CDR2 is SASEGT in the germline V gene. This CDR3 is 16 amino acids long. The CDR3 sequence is CASSERGLKSREGYTF. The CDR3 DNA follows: TGTGCCAGCAGTGAACGGGGGCTCAAATCGAGAGAAGGCTACACCTTC.

The CDR3 region has the DNA TGTGCCAGCAGTCGTAACGTCCAAGAGACCCAGTACTTC. It is translated as CASSRNVQETQYF. The chain links TRBV2 to TRBJ2-5; D uncertain. CDR3 length: 13 residues. With 5 bases removed from V and 1 base from J, the gap between germline ends came to 8 bases. The germline V gene has CDR1 SNHLY and CDR2 FYNNEI.

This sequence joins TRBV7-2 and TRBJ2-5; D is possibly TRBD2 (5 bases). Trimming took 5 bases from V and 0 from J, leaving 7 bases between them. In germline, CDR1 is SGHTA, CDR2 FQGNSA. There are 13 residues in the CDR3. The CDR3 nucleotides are TGTGCCAGCAGCCGGGGAAACCAAGAGACCCAGTACTTC. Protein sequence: CASSRGNQETQYF.

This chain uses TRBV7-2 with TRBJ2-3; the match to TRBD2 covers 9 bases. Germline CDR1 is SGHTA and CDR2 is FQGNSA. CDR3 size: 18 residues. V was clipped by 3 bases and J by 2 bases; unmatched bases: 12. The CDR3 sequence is CASSFGGGAGSDTDTQYF. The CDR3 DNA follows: TGTGCCAGCAGCTTTGGCGGGGGGGCCGGTAGTGACACAGATACGCAGTATTTT. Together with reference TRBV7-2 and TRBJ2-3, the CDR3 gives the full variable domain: GAGVSQSPSNKVTEKGKDVELRCDPISGHTALYWYRQSLGQGLEFLIYFQGNSAPDKSGLPSDRFSAERTGGSVSTLTIQRTQQEDSAVYLCASSFGGGAGSDTDTQYFGPGTRLTVL.

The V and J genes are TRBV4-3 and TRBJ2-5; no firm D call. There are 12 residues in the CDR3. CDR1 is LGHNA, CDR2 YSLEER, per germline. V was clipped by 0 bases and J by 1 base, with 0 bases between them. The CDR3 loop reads CASSQDQETQYF. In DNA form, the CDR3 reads TGCGCCAGCAGCCAAGACCAAGAGACCCAGTACTTC.

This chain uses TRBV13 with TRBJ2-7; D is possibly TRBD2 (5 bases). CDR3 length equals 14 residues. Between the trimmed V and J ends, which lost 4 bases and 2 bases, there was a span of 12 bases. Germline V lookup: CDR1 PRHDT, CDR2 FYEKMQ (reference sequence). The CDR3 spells CASSSDGGPYEQYF. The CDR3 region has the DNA TGTGCCAGCAGCTCGGACGGAGGACCCTACGAGCAGTACTTC.

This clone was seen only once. This CDR3 reads CAISESGLPYEQYF. The CDR3 bases are TGTGCCATCAGTGAGTCGGGGCTACCCTACGAGCAGTACTTC. This chain joins TRBV10-3 and TRBJ2-7; a weak D match, TRBD1 (5 bases). This CDR3 region has 14 residues. In germline, CDR1 is ENHRY, CDR2 SYGVKD. The V and J ends lost 0 bases and 2 bases respectively, with 8 bases between them.

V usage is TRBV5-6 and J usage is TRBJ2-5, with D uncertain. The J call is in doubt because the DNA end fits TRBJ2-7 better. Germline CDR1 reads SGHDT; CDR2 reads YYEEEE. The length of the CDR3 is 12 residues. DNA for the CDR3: TGTGCCAGCAGCTCCGACACCTACGAGCAGTACTTC. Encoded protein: CASSSDTYEQYF.

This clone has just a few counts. For the CDR3, the DNA is TGTGCCAGCAGTGAGGGAGAAAAACTGTTTTTT. This codes for CASSEGEKLFF. This sequence joins TRBV2 and TRBJ1-4; D gene unclear. V was cut by 3 bases and J by 8 bases, with 4 bases left in between. This CDR3 has 11 residues. The germline gives CDR1 SNHLY, CDR2 FYNNEI. Full variable domain (outside the CDR3, taken from reference TRBV2 and TRBJ1-4): EPEVTQTPSHQVTQMGQEVILRCVPISNHLYFYWYRQILGQKVEFLVSFYNNEISEKSEIFDDQFSVERPDGSNFTLKIRSTKLEDSAMYFCASSEGEKLFFGSGTQLSVL.

The CDR3: CASSQEGSSYNEQFF. The CDR3 region has the DNA TGTGCCAGCAGCCAAGAGGGCAGCTCCTACAATGAGCAGTTCTTC. This chain connects TRBV4-2 to TRBJ2-1; D is undetermined. The CDR3 loop spans 15 amino acids. Germline CDR1 LGHNA, CDR2 YNFKEQ. V dropped 0 bases and J dropped 0 bases, with 6 bases sitting between them.

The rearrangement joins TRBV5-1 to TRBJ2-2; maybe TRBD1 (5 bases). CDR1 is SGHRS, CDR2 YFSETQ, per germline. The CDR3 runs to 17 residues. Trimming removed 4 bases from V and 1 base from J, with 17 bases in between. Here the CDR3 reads CASSPRRQGMNTGELFF. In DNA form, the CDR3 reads TGCGCCAGCAGCCCGCGGCGCCAGGGCATGAACACCGGGGAGCTGTTTTTT.

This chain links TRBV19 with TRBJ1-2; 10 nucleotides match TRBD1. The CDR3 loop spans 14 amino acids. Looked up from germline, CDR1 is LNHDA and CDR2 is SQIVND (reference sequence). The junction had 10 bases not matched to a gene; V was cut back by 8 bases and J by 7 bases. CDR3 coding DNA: TGTGCCAGTCGAGAGACGACAGGGGGCTTTGGCTACACCTTC. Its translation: CASRETTGGFGYTF.

CDR3 sequence: CASSYPQGPPFRAFF. CDR3 sequence (DNA): TGTGCCAGCAGTTATCCACAGGGTCCACCTTTCCGGGCTTTCTTT. The rearrangement links TRBV6-6 to TRBJ1-1; weak D call: TRBD1 (6 bases). The germline V gene encodes CDR1 MNHNY and CDR2 SVGAGI (reference sequence). CDR3 length: 15 residues. The V end lost 3 bases, the J end lost 11 bases, and 22 bases lay between the germline ends.

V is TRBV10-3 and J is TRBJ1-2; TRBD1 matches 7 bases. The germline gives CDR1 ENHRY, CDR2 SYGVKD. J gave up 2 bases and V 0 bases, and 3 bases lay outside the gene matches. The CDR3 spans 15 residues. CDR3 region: CAISESRQGNYGYTF. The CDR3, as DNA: TGTGCCATCAGTGAGTCGAGACAGGGCAACTATGGCTACACCTTC.

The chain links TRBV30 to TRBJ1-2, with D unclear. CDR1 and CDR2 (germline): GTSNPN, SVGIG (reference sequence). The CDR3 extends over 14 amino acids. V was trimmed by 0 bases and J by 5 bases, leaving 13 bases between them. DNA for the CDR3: TGTGCCTGGAGTGTACTAAACAGCGCGTATGGCTACACCTTC. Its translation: CAWSVLNSAYGYTF.

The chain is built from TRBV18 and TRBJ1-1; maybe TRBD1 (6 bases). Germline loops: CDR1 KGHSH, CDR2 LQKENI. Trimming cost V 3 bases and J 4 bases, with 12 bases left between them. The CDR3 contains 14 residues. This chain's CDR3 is CASSPIQGGTEAFF. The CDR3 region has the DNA TGTGCCAGCTCACCTATACAGGGTGGCACTGAAGCTTTCTTT.

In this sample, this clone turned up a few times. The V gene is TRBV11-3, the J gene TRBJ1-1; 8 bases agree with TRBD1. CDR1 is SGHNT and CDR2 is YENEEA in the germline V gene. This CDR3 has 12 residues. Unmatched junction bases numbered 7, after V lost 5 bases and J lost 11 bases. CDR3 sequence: CASSQGQGDAFF. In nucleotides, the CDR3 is TGTGCCAGCAGCCAAGGACAGGGCGACGCTTTCTTT.